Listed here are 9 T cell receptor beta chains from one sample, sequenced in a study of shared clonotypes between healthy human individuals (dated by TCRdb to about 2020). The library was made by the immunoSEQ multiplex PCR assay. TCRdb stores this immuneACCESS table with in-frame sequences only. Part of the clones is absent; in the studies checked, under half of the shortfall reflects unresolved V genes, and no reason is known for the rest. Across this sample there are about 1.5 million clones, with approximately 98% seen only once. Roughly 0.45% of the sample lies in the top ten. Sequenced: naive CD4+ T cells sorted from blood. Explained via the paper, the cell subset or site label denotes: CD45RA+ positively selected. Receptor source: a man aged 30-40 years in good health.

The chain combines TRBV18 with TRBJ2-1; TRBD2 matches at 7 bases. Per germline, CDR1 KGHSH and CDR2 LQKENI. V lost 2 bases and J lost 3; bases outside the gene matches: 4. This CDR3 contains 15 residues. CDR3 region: CASSPWGGVYNEQFF. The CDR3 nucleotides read TGTGCCAGCTCACCATGGGGAGGGGTCTACAATGAGCAGTTCTTC.

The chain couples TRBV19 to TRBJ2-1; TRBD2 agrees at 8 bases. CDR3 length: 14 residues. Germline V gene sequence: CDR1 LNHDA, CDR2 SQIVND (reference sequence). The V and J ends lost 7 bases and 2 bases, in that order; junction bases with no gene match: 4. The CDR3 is CASNAGGAYNEQFF. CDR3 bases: TGTGCCAGTAACGCGGGAGGCGCCTACAATGAGCAGTTCTTC.

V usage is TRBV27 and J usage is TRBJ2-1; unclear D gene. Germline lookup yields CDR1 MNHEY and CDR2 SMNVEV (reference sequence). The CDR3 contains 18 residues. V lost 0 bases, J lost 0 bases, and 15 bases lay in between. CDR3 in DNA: TGTGCCAGCAGTTTATCGAAAATCTCCAGGAACTCCTACAATGAGCAGTTCTTC. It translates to CASSLSKISRNSYNEQFF.

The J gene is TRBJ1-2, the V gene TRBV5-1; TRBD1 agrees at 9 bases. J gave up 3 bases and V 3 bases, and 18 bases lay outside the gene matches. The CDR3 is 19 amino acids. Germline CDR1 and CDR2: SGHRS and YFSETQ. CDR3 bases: TGCGCCAGCAGCTCTTCCCAGAAGACAGGGGGAGGAGGCTACTATGGCTACACCTTC. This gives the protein CASSSSQKTGGGGYYGYTF.

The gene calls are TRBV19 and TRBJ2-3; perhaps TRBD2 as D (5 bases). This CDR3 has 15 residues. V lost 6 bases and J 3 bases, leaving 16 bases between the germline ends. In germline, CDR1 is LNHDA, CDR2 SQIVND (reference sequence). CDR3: CASSTTARRTDTQYF. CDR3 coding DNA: TGTGCCAGTAGCACAACGGCGAGGAGGACAGATACGCAGTATTTT.

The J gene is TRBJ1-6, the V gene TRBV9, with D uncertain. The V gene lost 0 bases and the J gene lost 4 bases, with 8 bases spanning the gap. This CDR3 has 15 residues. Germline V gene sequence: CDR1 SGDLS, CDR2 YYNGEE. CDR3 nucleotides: TGTGCCAGCAGCGTAGAGGTCGGTTATAATTCACCCCTCCACTTT. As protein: CASSVEVGYNSPLHF.

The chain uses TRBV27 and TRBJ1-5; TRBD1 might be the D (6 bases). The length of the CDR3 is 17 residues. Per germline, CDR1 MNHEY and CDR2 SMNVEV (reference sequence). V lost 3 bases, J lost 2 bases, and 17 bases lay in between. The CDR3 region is CASSFQGRVDGNQPQHF. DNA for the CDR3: TGTGCCAGCAGTTTTCAGGGGCGGGTGGATGGCAATCAGCCCCAGCATTTT.

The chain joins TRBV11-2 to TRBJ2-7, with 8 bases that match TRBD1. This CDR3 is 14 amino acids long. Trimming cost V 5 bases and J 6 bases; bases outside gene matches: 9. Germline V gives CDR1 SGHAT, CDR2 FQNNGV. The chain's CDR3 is CASSLRTGSAEQYF. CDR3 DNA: TGTGCCAGCAGCCTGAGGACAGGGTCGGCCGAGCAGTACTTC. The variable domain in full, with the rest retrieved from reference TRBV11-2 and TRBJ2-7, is EAGVAQSPRYKIIEKRQSVAFWCNPISGHATLYWYQQILGQGPKLLIQFQNNGVVDDSQLPKDRFSAERLKGVDSTLKIQPAKLEDSAVYLCASSLRTGSAEQYFGPGTRLTVT.

CDR3 bases: TGTGCCAGCATCCCCGGCGGACAAGGGAACACTGAAGCTTTCTTT. This encodes CASIPGGQGNTEAFF. This chain joins TRBV28 and TRBJ1-1, with D possibly TRBD1 on 5 matching bases. V was clipped by 7 bases and J by 1 base, with 16 bases between them. The germline V gene encodes CDR1 MDHEN and CDR2 SYDVKM. This CDR3 contains 15 residues.